The T cell receptor beta chain under discussion was sequenced for a study of T cell repertoires in cytomegalovirus infection. Overall study findings and caveats: HLA-C-restricted, CMV-specific TCR beta clonotypes were dominant ex vivo. The cumulative frequency of public TCR beta families distinguished individuals who carried CMV together with the relevant HLA.

To note about this clonotype: Its antigen remains unknown. One end of the junction fails to match germline, which may point to a read error.

TCRdb ran MiXCR on the reads and lists one entry per CDR3 protein. The table lists 370,000 or so distinct CDR3 sequences, roughly 36% of them singletons, with about 13% in the top ten. This CDR3 spans 16 amino acids. Looked up from germline, CDR1 is SSHAT and CDR2 is FNYEAQ (reference sequence). The chain links TRBV7-7 to TRBJ2-1; 8 bases map to TRBD1. Sequenced here: cultured PBMCs, sampled from culture after CMV antigen stimulation. The sequence derives from a human donor in good health (CMV status not recorded). Some clones in this sample may be carry-over from other donors' samples. CDR3 loop: CASSSLGQGGGDEQFF. The CDR3 DNA is TGTGCTAGCAGCTCTTTAGGACAGGGAGGAGGCGATGAGCAGTTCTTC.